This TCR beta chain appears in the sequencing data of a study of blood T cells in healthy people across ages (dated by TCRdb to between 2015 and 2016). About the study as a whole: In model experiments, roughly one uniquely barcoded TCR beta cDNA molecule per two T cells was captured by template switching. To track age-related changes in TCR beta repertoire diversity, the study relied on deep sequencing normalized with unique cDNA molecular identifiers. The donors were split into four age groups: young (average around 16 years), middle-aged (more than 35), aged (roughly 68) and long-lived (approximately 89). Two additional independent replicas of 1 million unique cDNA reads from the same blood draw were analyzed for two donors (one aged 18 to 29 and one aged 80 or older).

Donors were around 37 systemically healthy Caucasian individuals from Russia aged roughly 6 to 95 years. Approximately 9 milliliters of peripheral blood were collected from each donor into EDTA-treated Vacutainer tubes. Ficoll-Paque density-gradient centrifugation was used to isolate PBMCs, with at least 6.5 million per sample. Total RNA was extracted from PBMCs with Trizol reagent, with at least 5.5 micrograms obtained per sample. Naive CD45RAhigh/CD27high T cell percentages were measured by flow cytometry on a PBMC aliquot from every donor. To prepare the library, 5' RACE was applied. Sequencing instrument: Illumina HiSeq 2500. A second about 7 to 12 cycle PCR used a sample-barcoded 5' primer and a J-beta primer mix. Each TCR beta cDNA molecule received a unique molecular identifier from a template-switch 5' adaptor carrying 12 random nucleotides. At least 3 million CDR3-containing paired-end reads were obtained from each sample. The Mint cDNA synthesis kit, primed by a TRBC-specific oligonucleotide, was used to synthesize first-strand cDNA from all RNA. Following uracil-DNA glycosylase treatment, a first 18-cycle PCR with universal primers M1SS and BC2_uni_R was performed on all cDNA. In the original analysis: Each sample was normalized by randomly selecting 1 million high-quality reads, each carrying a distinct molecular identifier. Instead of being binned into consensus sequences, reads with shared molecular identifiers were discarded. MiTCR, set to a Q25 quality threshold and the strictest error-elimination algorithm, was used for CDR3 identification, clonotype clustering and error correction. A nonparametric unseen species model with Euler transformation was used to estimate lower-bound total TCR beta diversity. The public sequencing data were trimmed at Q25 with fastp and processed into clonotypes with MiXCR by TCRdb, which kept only in-frame beta chains. All rows with the same CDR3 protein become a single entry with the most common DNA and genes. TCRdb assigned the V and J calls; the authors' analysis was not used. For this sample the table gives around 990,000 distinct CDR3 sequences, of which almost 25% were detected only once. The leading ten clones occupy 0.75% of the sample.

Counted from cysteine to phenylalanine, this CDR3 has 13 amino acids. CDR3 DNA only is kept here, 39 bases in frame from base 1. A distance of 13 bases separates the germline ends of V and J, which lose 8 bases and 4 bases respectively. CDR1 and CDR2 (LGHDT, YNNKEL) derive from the germline V gene (reference sequence). A remark on this clonotype: Its target antigen remains unknown. Within one base of it there is no much larger clone, and no base qualities were kept.

Study-level results and caveats: As age increased, observed TCR beta diversity per million T cells dropped in a roughly linear way, and a significant reduction was already evident by age about 40. A strong correlation was found between observed TCR beta diversity and the percentage of naive T cells measured by flow cytometry. Compared with the aged group, the long-lived group had more naive CD4+ T cells, fewer expanded clones and increased TCR diversity, a pattern suggesting age selection. Because profiling used bulk unsorted PBMCs, naive and antigen-experienced compartments could not be compared conclusively. Because donor CMV infection status was unknown, age-related changes in expanded clonotypes were potentially confounded. Estimates of total diversity based on one million sequenced T cells were regarded as lower bounds and as underestimates.

The same data also contributed to another study, on T cells of mothers and their children. According to the second study: Donors were nine systemically healthy Caucasian individuals: three mothers and their six children. cDNA synthesis used all of the extracted RNA, with around 1.6 ug of RNA in each 15 ul reaction. In the second PCR, the M1S primer added sample barcodes and 2-4 random nucleotides. More than 8 million TCR beta CDR3 reads were obtained from each mother, and some 3.3 million reads were obtained from each child. Thymic selection shapes the output of TCR recombination in a similar way in related and unrelated pairs, and inherited differences have a minor effect. Normalized repertoire overlap was always found to be slightly, but never significantly, higher in related mother-child pairs than in unrelated mother-child pairs. With a sensitivity of approximately 92 clones per million clonotypes, no persistent microchimeric T cell clones were detected. In the study, deep NGS was used to compare the TCR beta repertoires of mothers and children, and features distinguishing related mother-child pairs from unrelated individuals were sought. On average, the children were roughly 12 +/- 4 years old, while the mothers were about 37 +/- 4 years old. After adapter ligation with NEBNext reagents, the libraries were sequenced on Illumina HiSeq 2000 with 100+100 nt paired-end reads. To avoid cross-contamination, the mother libraries and the child libraries were prepared a month apart and sequenced in separate runs. For each donor, between roughly 450,000 and 2,100,000 distinct TCR beta clonotypes were identified. Naive TCR beta clonotypes were estimated from low-frequency clonotypes matched to each donor's FACS-determined naive share, without sorting.

The source material was blood. The rearrangement joined TRBV3-1 to TRBJ2-3; a tentative D match to TRBD2 spans 6 bases. The receptor comes from a girl aged 2 to 9 in good health. The CDR3 here reads CASGIWGADTQYF. In nucleotide form, the sequence is TGTGCCAGCGGGATTTGGGGGGCAGATACGCAGTATTTT.